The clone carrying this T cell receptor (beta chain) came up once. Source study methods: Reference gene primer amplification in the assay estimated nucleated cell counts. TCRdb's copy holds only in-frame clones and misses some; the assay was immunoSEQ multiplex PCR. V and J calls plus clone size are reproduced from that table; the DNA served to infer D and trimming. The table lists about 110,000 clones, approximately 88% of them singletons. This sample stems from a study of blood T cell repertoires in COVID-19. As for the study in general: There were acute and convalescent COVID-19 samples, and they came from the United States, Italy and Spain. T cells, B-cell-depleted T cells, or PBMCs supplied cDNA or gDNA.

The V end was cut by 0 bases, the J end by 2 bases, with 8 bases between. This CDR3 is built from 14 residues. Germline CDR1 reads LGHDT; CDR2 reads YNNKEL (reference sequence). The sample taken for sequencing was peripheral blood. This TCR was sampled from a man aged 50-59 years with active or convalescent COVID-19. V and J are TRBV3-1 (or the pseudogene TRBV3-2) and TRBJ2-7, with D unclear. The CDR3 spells CASSQDYPAYEQYF. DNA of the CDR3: TGTGCCAGCAGCCAAGATTACCCGGCCTACGAGCAGTACTTC.